The TCR beta chain under discussion was sequenced for a study of control samples from healthy donors and cancer patients (TCRdb year 2020). Library generation was performed with the immunoSEQ multiplex PCR assay. What TCRdb holds here is the immuneACCESS table cut down to in-frame rearrangements. Part of the clones is not present; checked against another copy, under half of the missing clones reflect an unresolved V gene, and the others are unexplained. For this sample the table gives some 150,000 clones, of which approximately 91% were detected only once. The ten largest clonotypes hold under 4% of the sample. The germline V gene (reference sequence) provides CDR1 MNHEY and CDR2 SMNVEV. Including the terminal cysteine and phenylalanine, the CDR3 comprises 14 residues. Just CDR3 DNA is preserved here, 42 bases in frame from base 1. V is pruned by 3 bases and J by 4 bases, leaving 5 bases of the junction without a gene match.

Comments on this clone: Its antigen remains unidentified. Within one base of it there is no much larger clone, and no base qualities were kept.

The source is a man aged 30 to 45 in good health. Sequences were obtained from blood. The V and J segments used are TRBV27 and TRBJ2-7, with TRBD1 matching 8 junction bases. This receptor carries the CDR3 CASSLGRGLYEQYF. Read as DNA, the sequence is TGTGCCAGCAGTTTGGGCAGGGGGCTGTACGAGCAGTACTTC.